The clone carrying this T cell receptor beta chain was counted many times. This sample is part of a study of shared clonotypes between healthy human individuals. The CDR3 is made up of 14 amino acids. Germline V gene sequence: CDR1 SNHLY, CDR2 FYNNEI. Evenly divided among several immunoSEQ plates was the genomic DNA of each subset. Assay: immunoSEQ multiplex PCR; the TCRdb copy retains only in-frame clones and omits some. The sample gives 450,000 to 500,000 clones, over 75% of which show up once; about 13% is in the top ten. Every donor, a Caucasian adult, lived in Nashville, Tennessee. Sequences were obtained from PBMCs. The V call is TRBV2, the J call TRBJ2-5, with D tentatively TRBD1 (5 bases). Judging by the DNA end, TRBJ2-7 fits better; the J call may be wrong. The clonotype was recovered from a woman between 35 and 50 years old in good health. Some clones in this sample may be carry-over from other donors' samples. CDR3 protein: CASSGQGGSYEQYF. The CDR3 DNA follows: TGTGCCAGCAGTGGGCAGGGTGGTTCCTACGAGCAGTACTTC.